This passage covers 20 T cell receptor beta chains from one sample sequenced in a study of T cell responses to AZD1222 COVID-19 vaccine. Data came from immunoSEQ multiplex PCR; TCRdb stores just in-frame clones and leaves some out. The sample has about 100,000 clones, approximately 91% seen once. The sequences come from peripheral blood, collected on day 0 of AZD1222 vaccination. The receptors derive from an adult in good health.

This sequence joins TRBV6-2 or TRBV6-3 and TRBJ1-1, with D possibly TRBD1 on 6 matching bases. CDR1 and CDR2 from the germline V gene are MNHEY and SVGEGT. Trimming removed 6 bases from V and 1 base from J, with 9 bases in between. This CDR3 region has 13 residues. The CDR3 is CASSLQGNTEAFF. CDR3 in DNA: TGTGCCAGCAGCCTACAGGGGAACACTGAAGCTTTCTTT.

V usage is TRBV29-1 and J usage is TRBJ1-2; D gene ambiguous. The germline V gene has CDR1 SQVTM and CDR2 ANQGSEA. The ends were cut back, 3 bases at V and 6 bases at J, with 8 bases in the middle. This CDR3 is 11 amino acids long. This chain's CDR3 is CSVDYVDGYTF. Here the CDR3 DNA reads TGCAGCGTTGATTACGTGGATGGCTACACCTTC.

CDR3 DNA: TGTGCCAGCTCACCCCGGACAGAGAACACTGAAGCTTTCTTT. It translates to CASSPRTENTEAFF. V usage is TRBV18 and J usage is TRBJ1-1, with TRBD1 as a possible D gene (6 bases). CDR1 is KGHSH and CDR2 is LQKENI in the germline V gene. The CDR3 totals 14 residues. Trimming took 3 bases from V and 1 from J, leaving 9 bases between them.

This clone was seen only once. The rearrangement links TRBV11-2 to TRBJ2-7; 9 nucleotides agree with TRBD1. Germline values: CDR1 SGHAT, CDR2 FQNNGV. V shed 2 bases and J 6 bases; nucleotides not matched to a gene: 11. The length of the CDR3 is 16 residues. CDR3 bases: TGTGCCAGCAGCTTAAGTTGGGGACAGGGAGGATCCGAGCAGTACTTC. As protein: CASSLSWGQGGSEQYF.

V gene TRBV19 combines with J gene TRBJ2-2, with D perhaps matching TRBD1 or TRBD2 (6 bases each). Trimming pared 5 bases from V and 5 bases from J, leaving 18 bases between. This CDR3 contains 16 residues. Germline V gives CDR1 LNHDA, CDR2 SQIVND (reference sequence). This chain's CDR3 is CASSPRRGARTGELFF. The CDR3 region has the DNA TGTGCCAGTAGTCCACGTAGGGGGGCGAGAACCGGGGAGCTGTTTTTT.

The chain employs TRBV19 and TRBJ1-1, with D tentatively TRBD1 (5 bases). V was pared by 6 bases and J by 4 bases, with 12 bases between. CDR1 and CDR2 from the germline V gene are LNHDA and SQIVND (reference sequence). The CDR3 has 13 residues. CDR3 protein: CASSFSGGTEAFF. CDR3 sequence (DNA): TGTGCCAGTAGCTTCTCGGGGGGCACTGAAGCTTTCTTT.

The chain couples TRBV2 to TRBJ2-7, with 11 bases aligning to TRBD1. CDR1 SNHLY and CDR2 FYNNEI come from the germline V gene. The CDR3 loop spans 14 amino acids. The V segment lost 7 bases and the J segment 6 bases; nucleotides outside the gene matches: 8. CDR3 nucleotides: TGTGCCAGCAACAGGGACAGGGGGGCGGGCGAGCAGTACTTC. Its protein product is CASNRDRGAGEQYF.

The chain carries TRBV28 and TRBJ1-2; D is possibly TRBD1 (5 bases). Looked up from germline, CDR1 is MDHEN and CDR2 is SYDVKM. Trimming took off 4 bases at V and 4 bases at J, with 19 bases between the two ends. The CDR3 is 16 residues long. DNA of the CDR3: TGTGCCAGCAGTTCCATAATCAGAGGGGAGGGCTATGGCTACACCTTC. It codes for CASSSIIRGEGYGYTF.

The table lists this clone with a few counts. The junction and the germline gene differ at one end; a read error may be behind it. The CDR3 nucleotides are TGTGCTAGCAGCTTAGGCGGGGACTCCTACGAGCAGTACTTC. Translation gives CASSLGGDSYEQYF. This chain connects TRBV7-7 to TRBJ2-7, with TRBD2 as a possible D gene (6 bases). The CDR3 runs to 14 residues. CDR1 and CDR2 (germline): SSHAT, FNYEAQ (reference sequence).

The chain uses TRBV7-8 and TRBJ1-5; weak D call: TRBD1 (5 bases). CDR1 SGHVS and CDR2 FQNEAQ come from the germline V gene. V lost 1 base and J 5 bases, leaving 6 bases between the germline ends. This CDR3 comprises 13 residues. CDR3 coding DNA: TGTGCCAGCAGCTTAGGGGGGTATCAGCCCCAGCATTTT. It specifies CASSLGGYQPQHF.

This chain joins TRBV5-6 and TRBJ1-5, with no clear D. From germline, CDR1 is SGHDT and CDR2 YYEEEE. V lost 2 bases to trimming and J lost 4 bases, with 4 bases between them. The CDR3 is 12 amino acids. The CDR3 bases are TGTGCCAGCAGCTTCAGAAATCAGCCCCAGCATTTT. It encodes CASSFRNQPQHF.

The chain is built from TRBV7-9 and TRBJ2-3, with D perhaps TRBD1 or TRBD2 (6 bases each). Germline V gene lookup returns CDR1 SEHNR and CDR2 FQNEAQ (reference sequence). Trimming left V 5 bases short and J 2 bases short, with 14 bases between. This CDR3 is 15 amino acids long. CDR3 sequence: CASSETGGHTDTQYF. The CDR3 DNA follows: TGTGCCAGCAGCGAAACCGGGGGCCACACAGATACGCAGTATTTT.

The rearrangement uses TRBV7-3 and TRBJ1-1, with no clear D. Germline V gene sequence: CDR1 SGHTA, CDR2 FQGTGA. This CDR3 is built from 13 residues. Deletions cut 4 bases from V and 2 bases from J, with 8 bases between. CDR3 sequence (DNA): TGTGCCAGCAGCTCACAGATTAACACTGAAGCTTTCTTT. Translation gives CASSSQINTEAFF. Using reference TRBV7-3 and TRBJ1-1 for the parts outside the CDR3, the full variable domain is GAGVSQTPSNKVTEKGKYVELRCDPISGHTALYWYRQSLGQGPEFLIYFQGTGAADDSGLPNDRFFAVRPEGSVSTLKIQRTERGDSAVYLCASSSQINTEAFFGQGTRLTVV.

The chain links TRBV20-1 to TRBJ2-7; D is uncertain. This CDR3 comprises 10 residues. Germline V lookup: CDR1 DFQATT, CDR2 SNEGSKA (reference sequence). V lost 3 bases to trimming and J lost 7 bases, with 7 bases between them. The CDR3 protein is CSASGEEQYF. CDR3 nucleotides: TGCAGTGCTAGTGGTGAAGAGCAGTACTTC.

The V call is TRBV27, the J call TRBJ1-1; D is perhaps TRBD1 (5 bases). Trimming stripped 6 bases from V and 5 bases from J, with 13 bases between. This CDR3 spans 13 amino acids. CDR1 MNHEY and CDR2 SMNVEV come from the germline V gene (reference sequence). The CDR3 region has the DNA TGTGCCAGCAGCACGAACGGGGGTACTGAAGCTTTCTTT. Translated, it gives CASSTNGGTEAFF.

Only one count was recorded for this clone. V is TRBV24-1 and J is TRBJ2-2; TRBD1 might be the D (7 bases). Germline V CDR1 and CDR2: KGHDR, SFDVKD. This CDR3 has 16 residues. Trimming removed 4 bases from V and 7 bases from J, with 18 bases in between. The CDR3 reads CATSDPGRGRGGELFF. The CDR3 DNA reads as TGTGCCACCAGTGACCCTGGAAGGGGGCGGGGCGGGGAGCTGTTTTTT.

The gene calls are TRBV6-5 and TRBJ2-2, with D tentatively TRBD2 (5 bases). Germline V gene lookup returns CDR1 MNHEY and CDR2 SVGAGI. The length of the CDR3 is 13 residues. V was cut by 7 bases and J by 6 bases, with 12 bases left in between. The chain's CDR3 is CASTFAGAGELFF. CDR3 sequence (DNA): TGTGCCAGCACTTTCGCCGGGGCCGGGGAGCTGTTTTTT.

V and J are TRBV6-5 and TRBJ2-7; D is ambiguous. Trimming took off 8 bases at V and 12 bases at J, with 29 bases between the two ends. Germline V gene lookup returns CDR1 MNHEY and CDR2 SVGAGI. The CDR3 has 15 residues. CDR3 sequence: CASGGASGDTYESYF. DNA for the CDR3: TGTGCCAGCGGCGGAGCCTCTGGGGATACCTACGAATCGTACTTC.

The chain employs TRBV12-3 or TRBV12-4 and TRBJ1-5; no reliable D call. CDR3 length: 13 amino acids. V lost 7 bases and J lost 4, with 11 bases in between. CDR3 in amino acids: CASNNIENQPQHF. The CDR3 DNA reads TGTGCCAGCAATAATATAGAGAATCAGCCCCAGCATTTT.

The J gene is TRBJ2-5, the V gene TRBV7-9; 8 nucleotides align to TRBD2. The CDR3 totals 16 residues. The V gene's germline CDR1 is SEHNR and CDR2 FQNEAQ (reference sequence). Trimming cost V 5 bases and J 3 bases; bases outside gene matches: 11. The CDR3 loop is CASSNYRLAPEETQYF. Written as DNA, the CDR3 is TGTGCCAGCAGCAACTATCGACTAGCGCCAGAAGAGACCCAGTACTTC. The full variable domain, its missing parts supplied by reference TRBV7-9 and TRBJ2-5, is DTGVSQNPRHKITKRGQNVTFRCDPISEHNRLYWYRQTLGQGPEFLTYFQNEAQLEKSRLLSDRFSAERPKGSFSTLEIQRTEQGDSAMYLCASSNYRLAPEETQYFGPGTRLLVL.